This T cell receptor (beta chain) was sequenced for a study of tumor-infiltrating lymphocytes in localized non-small cell lung cancer. Whole-study context: Several tumor histologies, both smoking statuses, and some post-neoadjuvant chemotherapy samples were included.

Sequencing used immunoSEQ multiplex PCR; TCRdb keeps in-frame clones, though not all of them. The data contain 15,000 to 20,000 clones, around 78% of them singletons. On this clone itself: Its antigen is not known.

Germline CDR1 is LGHNA and CDR2 is YNFKEQ. V was pared by 3 bases and J by 2 bases, with 6 bases of the junction left unmatched. This CDR3 contains 16 residues. Study-level findings and limits: Tumor T-cell fraction was not associated with recurrence-free survival.

The clonotype was recovered from a human donor with non-small cell lung cancer. The chain couples TRBV4-2 to TRBJ2-7, with TRBD2 identical over 11 bases. The sequenced sample was lung tumor tissue. The DNA for the CDR3 is TGTGCCAGCAGCCATGTACTAGCGGGGGACCCCTACGAGCAGTACTTC. This codes for CASSHVLAGDPYEQYF.